This T cell receptor (beta chain) was found in a study of cytomegalovirus exposure and HLA in healthy donors. Study-wide points: Sequencing artifact likely explains a cluster of highly shared sequence variants.

As concerns this clone: Its antigen is not known.

A multiplex PCR was run with 60 Vbeta primers and 13 Jbeta primers. The table came from immunoSEQ multiplex PCR; TCRdb's copy has only in-frame clones and leaves some out. The sample's table shows about 210,000 clones. Looked up from germline, CDR1 is MNHEY and CDR2 is SMNVEV (reference sequence). The CDR3 has 14 residues. Trimming stripped 5 bases from V and 6 bases from J, with 15 bases between. The receptor's source is a woman aged 25-40 years in good health and CMV-seropositive. The sample comprised PBMCs. V usage is TRBV27 and J usage is TRBJ2-3; D possibly corresponds to TRBD1 (6 bases). DNA of the CDR3: TGTGCCAGCAGTAGACAGGCCCTTGAGGATACGCAGTATTTT. Encoded protein: CASSRQALEDTQYF.